The rows below give T cell receptor beta chains drawn from one sample of a study of long-term antiretroviral therapy in people with HIV. Profiling relied on immunoSEQ multiplex PCR, and the TCRdb table lists in-frame clones only, not all of them. The table lists about 21,000 clones, about 85% of them singletons. Sample: unsorted PBMCs, taken 1.9 years after starting antiretroviral therapy. These receptors were collected from a woman aged 50 to 65 with HIV. The CDR3 runs from the conserved cysteine through the conserved F or W. A D gene is named only where the DNA matches it firmly. The listing skips clone size in some rows; elsewhere it reads once, few, many or a size class.

D: .; V: TRBV6-5; J: TRBJ2-7; size: .; CDR3: CASSYGARESYEQYF; DNA: TGTGCCAGCAGTTACGGGGCTAGGGAGTCCTACGAGCAGTACTTC
D: TRBD1; V: TRBV15; J: TRBJ2-2; size: .; CDR3: CATEDRGWVPGELFF; DNA: TGTGCCACCGAAGACAGGGGCTGGGTTCCCGGGGAGCTGTTTTTT
D: TRBD2; V: TRBV7-2; J: TRBJ2-7; size: once; CDR3: CASSLGAGGEQYF; DNA: TGTGCCAGCAGCTTAGGGGCGGGGGGGGAGCAGTACTTC
D: .; V: TRBV7-8; J: TRBJ2-5; size: .; CDR3: CASKTGVAEETQYF; DNA: TGTGCCAGCAAAACGGGGGTAGCGGAAGAGACCCAGTACTTC
D: .; V: TRBV11-1; J: TRBJ2-4; size: .; CDR3: CASSLALDGGNIQYF; DNA: TGTGCCAGCAGCTTAGCGTTGGACGGAGGGAACATTCAGTACTTC
D: TRBD1; V: TRBV27; J: TRBJ2-1; size: .; CDR3: CASHTAYRDRGRYDEQFF; DNA: TGTGCCAGCCACACCGCGTACCGGGACAGGGGGCGCTACGATGAGCAGTTCTTC
D: .; V: TRBV29-1; J: TRBJ2-1; size: once; CDR3: CSVVSMEGNEQFF; DNA: TGCAGCGTTGTGAGCATGGAGGGGAATGAGCAGTTCTTC
D: .; V: TRBV2; J: TRBJ2-3; size: .; CDR3: CASSVGTDTQYF; DNA: TGTGCCAGCAGTGTCGGCACAGATACGCAGTATTTT
D: TRBD1; V: TRBV4-1; J: TRBJ1-2; size: .; CDR3: CASSQDRDRSAYGYTF; DNA: TGCGCCAGCAGCCAAGACCGGGACAGGAGTGCCTATGGCTACACCTTC
D: .; V: TRBV14; J: TRBJ1-6; size: .; CDR3: CASSQGFLRHSPLHF; DNA: TGTGCCAGCAGCCAGGGGTTTTTAAGGCATTCACCCCTCCACTTT
D: .; V: TRBV5-4; J: TRBJ1-4; size: .; CDR3: CASSPGPTNEKLFF; DNA: TGTGCCAGCAGCCCGGGCCCAACTAATGAAAAACTGTTTTTT
D: .; V: TRBV25-1; J: TRBJ2-7; size: .; CDR3: CASGTYGTGGGEQYF; DNA: TGTGCCAGCGGAACGTATGGGACAGGCGGGGGAGAGCAGTACTTC
D: .; V: TRBV28; J: TRBJ2-1; size: .; CDR3: CASFTSYNEQFF; DNA: TGTGCCAGCTTCACAAGTTACAATGAGCAGTTCTTC
D: .; V: TRBV28; J: TRBJ1-1; size: .; CDR3: CASSLLVRRSNTEAFF; DNA: TGTGCCAGCAGTTTACTCGTTCGCAGGAGCAACACTGAAGCTTTCTTT